This TCR beta chain was profiled in a study of CD8+ T cells in alopecia areata. Study findings and constraints: Many expanded lesional clones persisted during tofacitinib (in both scalp and blood).

Comments on this clone: Its antigen is not identified.

cDNA serving as the sequencing template came from extracted, reverse transcribed RNA. Produced via immunoSEQ multiplex PCR; TCRdb's table is partial and in-frame only. This sample has roughly 76,000 clones, with 29% found just once. This sample's treatment: oral pan-JAK inhibitor, 5-10 mg twice daily. Germline values: CDR1 SEHNR, CDR2 FQNEAQ (reference sequence). The CDR3 is made up of 14 amino acids. V lost 1 base and J 3 bases, leaving 7 bases between the germline ends. The chain combines TRBV7-9 with TRBJ1-5; D might be TRBD1 (6 bases). Source: CD8+ T cells sorted from blood, taken at week 4, from a patient treated with tofacitinib. This sequence was found in a human donor with alopecia areata. This chain's CDR3 is CASSLGGPNQPQHF. The CDR3 region has the DNA TGTGCCAGCAGCTTAGGGGGGCCCAATCAGCCCCAGCATTTT. Together with reference TRBV7-9 and TRBJ1-5, the CDR3 gives the full variable domain: DTGVSQNPRHKITKRGQNVTFRCDPISEHNRLYWYRQTLGQGPEFLTYFQNEAQLEKSRLLSDRFSAERPKGSFSTLEIQRTEQGDSAMYLCASSLGGPNQPQHFGDGTRLSIL.